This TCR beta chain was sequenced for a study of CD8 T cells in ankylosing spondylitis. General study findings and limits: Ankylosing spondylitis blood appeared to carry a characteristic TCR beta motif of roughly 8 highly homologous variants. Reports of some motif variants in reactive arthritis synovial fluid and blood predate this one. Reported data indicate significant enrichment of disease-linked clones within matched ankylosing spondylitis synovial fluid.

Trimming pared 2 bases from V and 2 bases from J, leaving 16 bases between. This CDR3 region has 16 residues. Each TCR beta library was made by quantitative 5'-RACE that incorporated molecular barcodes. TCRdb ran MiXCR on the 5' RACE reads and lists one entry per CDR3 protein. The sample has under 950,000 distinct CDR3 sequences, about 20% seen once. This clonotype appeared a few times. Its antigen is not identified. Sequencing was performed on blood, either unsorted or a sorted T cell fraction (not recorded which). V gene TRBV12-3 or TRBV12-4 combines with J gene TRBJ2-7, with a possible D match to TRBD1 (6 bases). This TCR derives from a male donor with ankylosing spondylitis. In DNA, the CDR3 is TGTGCCAGCAGTTTATCCCCCGGGGACACGCCCTACGAGCAGTACTTC. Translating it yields CASSLSPGDTPYEQYF.